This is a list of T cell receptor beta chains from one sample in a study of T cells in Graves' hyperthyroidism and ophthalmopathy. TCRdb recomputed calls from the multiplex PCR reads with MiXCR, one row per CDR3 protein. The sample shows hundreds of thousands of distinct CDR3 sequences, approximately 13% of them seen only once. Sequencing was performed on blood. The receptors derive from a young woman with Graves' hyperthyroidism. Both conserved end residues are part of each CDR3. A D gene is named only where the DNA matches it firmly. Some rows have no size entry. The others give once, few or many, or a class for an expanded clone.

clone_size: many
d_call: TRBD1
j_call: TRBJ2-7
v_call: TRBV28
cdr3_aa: CASSFRGSGEQYF
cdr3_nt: TGTGCCAGCAGTTTCAGGGGGAGTGGCGAGCAGTACTTC

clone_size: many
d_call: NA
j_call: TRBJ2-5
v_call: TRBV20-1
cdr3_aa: CSAPVGQETQYF
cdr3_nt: TGCAGTGCCCCAGTGGGCCAAGAGACCCAGTACTTC

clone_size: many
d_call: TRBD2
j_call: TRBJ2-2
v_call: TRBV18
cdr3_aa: CASSPGTSGNTGELFF
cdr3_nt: TGTGCCAGCTCACCAGGGACTAGCGGGAACACCGGGGAGCTGTTTTTT

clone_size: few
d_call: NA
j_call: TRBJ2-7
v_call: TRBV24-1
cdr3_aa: CATSDSGSELTYEQYF
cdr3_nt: TGTGCCACCAGTGATAGCGGCTCCGAGCTCACCTACGAGCAGTACTTC

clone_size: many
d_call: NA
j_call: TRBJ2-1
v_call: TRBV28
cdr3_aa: CASTLEAYSYNEQFF
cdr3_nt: TGTGCCAGCACCCTAGAGGCCTACTCCTACAATGAGCAGTTCTTC

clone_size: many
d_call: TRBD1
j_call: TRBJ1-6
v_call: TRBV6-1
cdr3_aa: CASSDRTGTGSPLHF
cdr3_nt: TGTGCCAGCAGTGACCGGACAGGGACAGGTTCACCCCTCCACTTT

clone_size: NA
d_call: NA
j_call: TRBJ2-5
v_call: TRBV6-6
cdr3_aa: CASSYFLAGPRETQYF
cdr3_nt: TGTGCCAGCAGTTACTTTTTGGCAGGGCCTCGAGAGACCCAGTACTTC

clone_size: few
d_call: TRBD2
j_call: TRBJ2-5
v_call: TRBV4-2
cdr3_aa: CASSREGSETQYF
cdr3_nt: TGTGCCAGCAGCCGGGAGGGGTCGGAGACCCAGTACTTC

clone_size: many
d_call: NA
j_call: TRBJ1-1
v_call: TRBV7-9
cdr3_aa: CASKIGSGNTEAFF
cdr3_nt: TGTGCCAGCAAGATCGGCAGCGGGAACACTGAAGCTTTCTTT

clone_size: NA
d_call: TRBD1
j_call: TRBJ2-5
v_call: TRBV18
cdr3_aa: CASSPPVGGEETQYF
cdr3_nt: TGTGCCAGCTCACCACCGGTAGGGGGCGAAGAGACCCAGTACTTC

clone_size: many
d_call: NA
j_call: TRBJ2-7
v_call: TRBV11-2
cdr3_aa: CASSLTRGEQYF
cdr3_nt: TGTGCCAGCAGCCTCACGAGGGGCGAGCAGTACTTC

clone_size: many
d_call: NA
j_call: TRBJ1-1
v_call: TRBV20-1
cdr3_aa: CSARDGGGVTEAFF
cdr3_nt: TGCAGTGCTAGAGATGGGGGCGGGGTTACTGAAGCTTTCTTT

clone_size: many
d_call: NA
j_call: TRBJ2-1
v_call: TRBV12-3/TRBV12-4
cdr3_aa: CASSLARGNEQFF
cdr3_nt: TGTGCCAGCAGTTTAGCTAGGGGCAATGAGCAGTTCTTC

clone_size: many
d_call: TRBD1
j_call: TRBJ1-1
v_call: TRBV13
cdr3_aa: CASSKTTGIWEAFF
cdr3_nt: TGTGCCAGCAGCAAGACGACAGGGATTTGGGAAGCTTTCTTT

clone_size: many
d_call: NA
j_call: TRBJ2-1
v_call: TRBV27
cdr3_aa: CASREGVRKTLIYNEQFF
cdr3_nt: TGTGCCTCTAGAGAGGGAGTAAGAAAAACGCTCATTTACAATGAGCAGTTCTTC

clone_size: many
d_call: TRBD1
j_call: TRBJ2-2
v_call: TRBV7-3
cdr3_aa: CASSSTGGGTGELFF
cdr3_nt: TGTGCCAGCAGCTCGACAGGGGGCGGGACCGGGGAGCTGTTTTTT

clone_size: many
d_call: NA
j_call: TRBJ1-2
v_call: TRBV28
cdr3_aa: CATEYDRNYGYTF
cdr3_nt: TGTGCCACCGAGTACGACAGGAACTATGGCTACACCTTC

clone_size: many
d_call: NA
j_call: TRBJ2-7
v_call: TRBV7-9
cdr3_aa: CASSLSRTYEQYF
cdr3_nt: TGTGCCAGCAGCTTGAGCCGGACCTACGAGCAGTACTTC

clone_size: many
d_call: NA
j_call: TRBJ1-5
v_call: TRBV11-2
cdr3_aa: CASSSGTLDQPQHF
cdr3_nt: TGTGCCAGCAGCAGCGGGACACTTGATCAGCCCCAGCATTTT

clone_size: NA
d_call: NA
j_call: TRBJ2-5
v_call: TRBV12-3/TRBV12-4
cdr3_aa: CASSERQFRLETQYF
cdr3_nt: TGTGCCAGCAGTGAACGACAGTTTCGGCTCGAGACCCAGTACTTC

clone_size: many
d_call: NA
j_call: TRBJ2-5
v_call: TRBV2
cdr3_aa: CASSEWVGSRETQYF
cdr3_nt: TGTGCCAGCAGTGAATGGGTGGGCAGTCGGGAGACCCAGTACTTC

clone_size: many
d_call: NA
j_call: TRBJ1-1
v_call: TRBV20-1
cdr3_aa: CSARGGTNTEAFF
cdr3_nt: TGCAGTGCTAGAGGGGGGACGAACACTGAAGCTTTCTTT

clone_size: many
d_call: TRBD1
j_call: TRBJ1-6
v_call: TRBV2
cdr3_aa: CASRPPGQNNSPLHF
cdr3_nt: TGTGCCAGCAGGCCTCCGGGACAGAACAATTCACCCCTCCACTTT

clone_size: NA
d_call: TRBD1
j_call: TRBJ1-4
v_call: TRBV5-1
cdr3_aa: CASSTGQGAATNEKLFF
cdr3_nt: TGCGCCAGCAGCACGGGACAGGGGGCAGCGACTAATGAAAAACTGTTTTTT

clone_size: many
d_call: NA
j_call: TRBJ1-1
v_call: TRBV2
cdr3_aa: CASKGDRNTEAFF
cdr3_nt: TGTGCCAGCAAAGGCGACAGGAACACTGAAGCTTTCTTT

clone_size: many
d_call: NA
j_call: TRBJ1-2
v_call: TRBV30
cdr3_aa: CASDLDRPYRDGYTF
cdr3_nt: TGTGCCTCGGACCTGGACAGACCCTATAGGGATGGCTACACCTTC

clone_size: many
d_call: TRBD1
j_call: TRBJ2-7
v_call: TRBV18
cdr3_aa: CASSPALRTGDEQYF
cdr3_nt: TGTGCCAGCTCACCCGCCCTCCGGACAGGGGACGAGCAGTACTTC

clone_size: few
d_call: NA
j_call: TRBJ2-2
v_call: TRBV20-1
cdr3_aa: CSAREMNTGELFF
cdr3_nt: TGCAGTGCTAGAGAGATGAACACCGGGGAGCTGTTTTTT

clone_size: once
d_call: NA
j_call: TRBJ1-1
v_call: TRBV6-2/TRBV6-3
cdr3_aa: CASGYSPGENTEAFF
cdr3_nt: TGTGCCAGCGGTTACTCCCCGGGGGAGAACACTGAAGCTTTCTTT

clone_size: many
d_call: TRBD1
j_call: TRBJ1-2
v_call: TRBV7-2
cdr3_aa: CASSTGTGGLGGYTF
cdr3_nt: TGTGCCAGCAGTACCGGGACAGGGGGCTTGGGTGGCTACACCTTC

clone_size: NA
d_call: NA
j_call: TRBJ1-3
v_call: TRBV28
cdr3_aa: CASSRGGNTIYF
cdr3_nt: TGTGCCAGCAGTCGGGGGGGAAACACCATATATTTT

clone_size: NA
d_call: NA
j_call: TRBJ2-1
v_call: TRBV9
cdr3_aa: CASSVAEGFSSYNEQFF
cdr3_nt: TGTGCCAGCAGCGTAGCTGAGGGTTTTAGCTCCTACAATGAGCAGTTCTTC

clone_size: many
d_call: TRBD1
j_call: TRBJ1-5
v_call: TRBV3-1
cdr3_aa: CASSQGPQGAEQPQHF
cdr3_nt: TGTGCCAGCAGCCAAGGTCCACAGGGGGCTGAGCAGCCCCAGCATTTT

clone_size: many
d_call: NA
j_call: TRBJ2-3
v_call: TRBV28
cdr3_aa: CASSANGVQGDTQYF
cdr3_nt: TGTGCCAGCAGCGCTAACGGGGTCCAGGGAGATACGCAGTATTTT

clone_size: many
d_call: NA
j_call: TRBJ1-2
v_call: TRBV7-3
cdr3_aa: CASSEGGSTNYGYTF
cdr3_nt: TGTGCCAGCAGCGAAGGAGGATCGACTAACTATGGCTACACCTTC

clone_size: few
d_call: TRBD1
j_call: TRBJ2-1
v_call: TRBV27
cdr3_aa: CASTGDRGRLQFF
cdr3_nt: TGTGCCAGCACCGGAGACAGGGGGCGCTTACAGTTCTTC

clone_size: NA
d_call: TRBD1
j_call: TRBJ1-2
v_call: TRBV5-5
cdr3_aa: CASSSRQGRSGYTF
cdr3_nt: TGTGCCAGCAGCTCCCGACAGGGGCGTAGTGGCTACACCTTC

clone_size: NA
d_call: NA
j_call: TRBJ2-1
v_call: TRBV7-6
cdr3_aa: CASSLGGLRGEFHNEQFF
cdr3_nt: TGTGCCAGCAGTCTAGGGGGACTTAGGGGGGAGTTTCACAATGAGCAGTTCTTC

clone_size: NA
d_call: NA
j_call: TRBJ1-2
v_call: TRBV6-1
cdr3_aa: CVIKDRIDYGYTF
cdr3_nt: TGTGTTATAAAAGACAGGATCGACTATGGCTACACCTTC

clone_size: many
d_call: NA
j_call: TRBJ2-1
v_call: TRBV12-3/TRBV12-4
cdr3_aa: CASSFLRRDNEQFF
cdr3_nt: TGTGCCAGCAGTTTTTTACGGCGGGACAATGAGCAGTTCTTC

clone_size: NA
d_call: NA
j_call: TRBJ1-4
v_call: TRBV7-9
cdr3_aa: CASSKTGLGEKLFF
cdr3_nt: TGTGCCAGCAGCAAAACAGGACTAGGTGAAAAACTGTTTTTT

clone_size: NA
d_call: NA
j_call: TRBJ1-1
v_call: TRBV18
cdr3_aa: CVISPVGPREAFF
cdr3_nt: TGTGTCATCTCACCAGTCGGGCCGCGGGAGGCTTTCTTT

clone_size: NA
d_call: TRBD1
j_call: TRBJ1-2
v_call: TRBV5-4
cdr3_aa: CASSPGIGGRGYGYTF
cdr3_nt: TGTGCCAGCAGCCCGGGGATAGGGGGCAGGGGCTATGGCTACACCTTC

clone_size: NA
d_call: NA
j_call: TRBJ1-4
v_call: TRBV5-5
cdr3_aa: CASSLGITNEKLFF
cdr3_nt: TGTGCCAGCAGCTTGGGTATCACTAATGAAAAACTGTTTTTT

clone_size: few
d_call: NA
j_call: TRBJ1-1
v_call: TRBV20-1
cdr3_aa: CSASVGMGAEAFF
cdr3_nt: TGCAGTGCTAGTGTAGGGATGGGCGCTGAAGCTTTCTTT

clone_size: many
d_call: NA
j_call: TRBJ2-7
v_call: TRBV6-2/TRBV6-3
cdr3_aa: CASSPVGSFGYEQYF
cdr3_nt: TGTGCCAGCAGTCCCGTGGGGAGTTTCGGCTACGAGCAGTACTTC

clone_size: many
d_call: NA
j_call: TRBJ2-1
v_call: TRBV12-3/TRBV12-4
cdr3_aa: CASREGGVNEQFF
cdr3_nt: TGTGCCAGCAGGGAGGGGGGGGTGAATGAGCAGTTCTTC

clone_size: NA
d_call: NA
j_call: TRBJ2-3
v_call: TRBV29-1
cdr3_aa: CSVRESVDTQYF
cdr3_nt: TGCAGCGTCCGGGAGAGCGTGGATACGCAGTATTTT

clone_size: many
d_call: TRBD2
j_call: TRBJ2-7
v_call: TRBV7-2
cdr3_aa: CASRGGVASGIYEQYF
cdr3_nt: TGTGCCAGCAGGGGGGGGGTTGCTAGCGGGATCTACGAGCAGTACTTC

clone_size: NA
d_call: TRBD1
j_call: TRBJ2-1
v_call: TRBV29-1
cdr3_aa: CSWELGTGMGNEQFF
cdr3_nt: TGCAGTTGGGAGCTTGGGACAGGGATGGGCAATGAGCAGTTCTTC

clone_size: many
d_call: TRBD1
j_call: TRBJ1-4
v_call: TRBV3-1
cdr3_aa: CASSQGQGANEKLFF
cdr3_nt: TGTGCCAGCAGCCAAGGACAGGGGGCTAATGAAAAACTGTTTTTT

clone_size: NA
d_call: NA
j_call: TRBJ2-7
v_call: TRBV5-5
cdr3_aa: CASSFVAGAIYEQYF
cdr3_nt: TGTGCCAGCAGCTTCGTTGCAGGGGCCATCTACGAGCAGTACTTC

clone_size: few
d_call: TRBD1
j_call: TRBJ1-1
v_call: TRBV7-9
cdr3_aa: CASREDRRGNTEAFF
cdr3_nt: TGTGCCAGCAGAGAGGACAGGCGGGGCAACACTGAAGCTTTCTTT

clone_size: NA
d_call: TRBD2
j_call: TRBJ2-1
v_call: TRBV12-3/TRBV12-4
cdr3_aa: CASSFGGGAYNEQFF
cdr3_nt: TGTGCCAGCAGTTTTGGCGGGGGGGCCTACAATGAGCAGTTCTTC

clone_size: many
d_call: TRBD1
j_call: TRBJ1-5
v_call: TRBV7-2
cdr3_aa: CASSLWTGRNQPQHF
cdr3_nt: TGTGCCAGCAGCTTATGGACAGGACGAAATCAGCCCCAGCATTTT

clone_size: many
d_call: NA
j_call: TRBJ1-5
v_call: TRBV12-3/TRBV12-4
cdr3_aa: CASSLMGNQPQHF
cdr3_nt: TGTGCCAGCAGTTTAATGGGTAATCAGCCCCAGCATTTT

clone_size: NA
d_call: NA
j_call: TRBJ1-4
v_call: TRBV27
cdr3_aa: CASSLYLREKLFF
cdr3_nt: TGTGCCAGCAGTTTGTACTTAAGAGAAAAACTGTTTTTT

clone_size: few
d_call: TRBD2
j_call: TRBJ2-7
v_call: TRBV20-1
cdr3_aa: CSAPERTSGRAHEQYF
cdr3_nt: TGCAGTGCTCCGGAACGGACTAGCGGGAGGGCCCACGAGCAGTACTTC

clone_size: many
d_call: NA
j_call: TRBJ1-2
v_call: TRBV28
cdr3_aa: CATRMNYGYTF
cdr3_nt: TGTGCCACCCGGATGAACTATGGCTACACCTTC

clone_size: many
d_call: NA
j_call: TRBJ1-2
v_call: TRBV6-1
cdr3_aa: CASSAHQSEMYGYTF
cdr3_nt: TGTGCCAGCAGTGCCCACCAGAGCGAGATGTATGGCTACACCTTC